Following are 30 T cell receptor beta chains from one sample sequenced in a study of PD-1 blockade in classical Hodgkin lymphoma. Sequencing used immunoSEQ multiplex PCR; TCRdb keeps in-frame clones, though not all of them. This sample carries approximately 50,000 clones, more than 75% of them seen once, and the ten largest clones take under 6.5%. Every one of the patients relapsed after autologous stem cell transplantation (brentuximab vedotin exposure was variable). The sample was peripheral blood mononuclear cells (PBMCs), taken before the second cycle of nivolumab. The source of these receptors is a human donor with classical Hodgkin lymphoma.

CDR3 in amino acids: CASSPPHQGAYTEAFF. CDR3 DNA: TGTGCCAGCAGCCCCCCCCACCAGGGTGCGTACACTGAAGCTTTCTTT. The chain couples TRBV5-4 to TRBJ1-1; the D gene is possibly TRBD1 (5 bases). The CDR3 length is 16 residues. Germline CDR1 SGHNT, CDR2 YYREEE (reference sequence). With 4 bases removed from V and 3 bases from J, the gap between germline ends came to 19 bases.

Only one count was recorded for this clone. The same CDR3 can be traced to other DNA sequences in this sample. The chain couples TRBV5-1 to TRBJ1-3; D is undetermined. The germline CDR1 and CDR2 sequences are SGHRS and YFSETQ. Trimming took off 0 bases at V and 0 bases at J, with 7 bases between the two ends. The CDR3 is 15 residues long. CDR3 amino acids: CASSLEGSSGNTIYF. The DNA of the CDR3 is TGCGCCAGCAGCTTGGAGGGATCCTCTGGAAACACCATATATTTT.

The chain is built from TRBV30 and TRBJ1-2; D may be TRBD1 (6 bases). V was pared by 0 bases and J by 4 bases, with 21 bases between. The CDR3 extends over 17 amino acids. Germline V gene data show CDR1 as GTSNPN and CDR2 as SVGIG (reference sequence). The CDR3 protein is CAWSVKRTKGGGYGYTF. Here the CDR3 DNA reads TGTGCCTGGAGTGTTAAAAGGACGAAGGGGGGGGGCTATGGCTACACCTTC.

The chain couples TRBV5-1 to TRBJ1-2, with 7 positions matching TRBD1. With 6 bases clipped from V and 4 bases from J, the junction kept 9 bases outside the gene matches. Germline V lookup: CDR1 SGHRS, CDR2 YFSETQ. This CDR3 has 14 residues. As DNA, the CDR3 is TGCGCCAGCAAACTCCAGGGGGGCTCCTATGGCTACACCTTC. Encoded protein: CASKLQGGSYGYTF.

The J gene is TRBJ1-2, the V gene TRBV7-9; D call uncertain. Germline V lookup: CDR1 SEHNR, CDR2 FQNEAQ (reference sequence). The CDR3 runs 13 residues. The ends were cut back, 4 bases at V and 2 bases at J, with 8 bases in the middle. The CDR3 DNA follows: TGTGCCAGCAGCTCAAACCCCAACTATGGCTACACCTTC. Protein: CASSSNPNYGYTF.

The rearrangement uses TRBV19 and TRBJ2-1; D not resolved. The germline V gene has CDR1 LNHDA and CDR2 SQIVND (reference sequence). CDR3 length equals 15 residues. Trimming removed 3 bases from V and 0 bases from J, with 9 bases in between. The CDR3 sequence: CASSMSASSYNEQFF. The CDR3 DNA reads TGTGCCAGTAGTATGTCTGCGAGCTCCTACAATGAGCAGTTCTTC. Full variable domain (outside the CDR3, taken from reference TRBV19 and TRBJ2-1): DGGITQSPKYLFRKEGQNVTLSCEQNLNHDAMYWYRQDPGQGLRLIYYSQIVNDFQKGDIAEGYSVSREKKESFPLTVTSAQKNPTAFYLCASSMSASSYNEQFFGPGTRLTVL.

This chain uses TRBV5-1 with TRBJ2-2; possible D gene TRBD1, 5 bases. Germline CDR1 reads SGHRS; CDR2 reads YFSETQ. The CDR3 is 14 amino acids. The V end lost 3 bases, the J end lost 1 base, and 7 bases lay between the germline ends. Here the CDR3 DNA reads TGCGCCAGCAGCTACGACAGGAACACCGGGGAGCTGTTTTTT. It specifies CASSYDRNTGELFF. The full variable domain, in which reference TRBV5-1 and TRBJ2-2 provide the parts outside the CDR3, is KAGVTQTPRYLIKTRGQQVTLSCSPISGHRSVSWYQQTPGQGLQFLFEYFSETQRNKGNFPGRFSGRQFSNSRSEMNVSTLELGDSALYLCASSYDRNTGELFFGEGSRLTVL.

The chain recombines TRBV6-5 with TRBJ2-7; 9 nucleotides line up with TRBD1. Losses at the gene ends were 0 bases for V and 3 bases for J; bases not matched to a gene: 3. Germline loops: CDR1 MNHEY, CDR2 SVGAGI. The CDR3 loop spans 15 amino acids. The CDR3 is CASSYSGTGIYEQYF. The CDR3 DNA follows: TGTGCCAGCAGTTACTCCGGGACAGGGATCTACGAGCAGTACTTC.

The gene calls are TRBV5-1 and TRBJ1-2, with D hard to call. The CDR3 is 11 amino acids. Germline V lookup: CDR1 SGHRS, CDR2 YFSETQ. V lost 0 bases and J lost 4, with 1 base in between. The CDR3 coding sequence is TGCGCCAGCAGCTTGGCCTATGGCTACACCTTC. Protein sequence: CASSLAYGYTF.

This chain's CDR3 is CASSLPGLEETQYF. The CDR3 DNA reads as TGCGCCAGCAGCTTACCCGGACTAGAAGAGACCCAGTACTTC. The chain recombines TRBV5-1 with TRBJ2-5, with TRBD2 identical over 7 bases. Looked up from germline, CDR1 is SGHRS and CDR2 is YFSETQ. V was clipped by 2 bases and J by 3 bases; unmatched bases: 4. The CDR3 is 14 amino acids.

The chain is built from TRBV30 and TRBJ1-5, with 10 bases that match TRBD1. Germline V gene lookup returns CDR1 GTSNPN and CDR2 SVGIG (reference sequence). J was trimmed by 8 bases and V by 2 bases; bases with no gene match: 3. The CDR3 is 13 residues long. The CDR3 loop is CAWSRTGGEPQHF. The CDR3 DNA is TGTGCCTGGAGTCGGACAGGGGGAGAGCCCCAGCATTTT.

The CDR3 coding sequence is TGTGCTAGTGGTTCCAGTGGGGGGGGCTATGGCTACACCTTC. Encoded protein: CASGSSGGGYGYTF. This chain links TRBV12-5 with TRBJ1-2, with a weak D call TRBD1 (5 bases). CDR3 size: 14 residues. Germline assignment: CDR1 LGHNT and CDR2 FRNRAP. The ends were cut back, 4 bases at V and 4 bases at J, with 13 bases in the middle.

Written as DNA, the CDR3 is TGCGCCAGCAGCTTATCAGGGGACACTGAAGCTTTCTTT. This codes for CASSLSGDTEAFF. The chain uses TRBV5-1 and TRBJ1-1, with D perhaps matching TRBD1 (6 bases). The CDR3 contains 13 residues. V lost 2 bases and J 3 bases, leaving 8 bases between the germline ends. The germline V gene encodes CDR1 SGHRS and CDR2 YFSETQ.

Comments on this clone: Other DNA sequences in this specimen translate into the identical CDR3. This rearrangement joins TRBV5-1 to TRBJ1-4; no definite D call. The CDR3 runs 14 residues. Germline values: CDR1 SGHRS, CDR2 YFSETQ. V was cut by 2 bases and J by 5 bases, with 10 bases left in between. The CDR3, as DNA: TGCGCCAGCAGCTTAGGCGGCCCCAATGAAAAACTGTTTTTT. Protein product: CASSLGGPNEKLFF.

This chain joins TRBV2 and TRBJ2-2; either TRBD1 or TRBD2 may supply D (5 bases each). Per the germline V gene, CDR1 is SNHLY and CDR2 is FYNNEI. CDR3 length equals 18 residues. V was pared by 6 bases and J by 0 bases, with 20 bases between. The CDR3 DNA sequence: TGTGCCAGCAGACCCCGGGGCGTCGTTCGGGCGAACACCGGGGAGCTGTTTTTT. This sequence encodes CASRPRGVVRANTGELFF.

The chain combines TRBV6-5 with TRBJ2-2; 11 nucleotides match TRBD1. The CDR3 sequence is 16 residues long. J lost 7 bases, V lost 4 bases, and 8 bases had no gene match. CDR1 and CDR2 from the germline V gene are MNHEY and SVGAGI. The CDR3 reads CASSSSGTGGNGELFF. The CDR3 nucleotides read TGTGCCAGCAGTTCTTCTGGGACAGGGGGAAACGGGGAGCTGTTTTTT.

This clone was counted a few times. The gene calls are TRBV4-2 and TRBJ2-1, with a weak D call TRBD2 (6 bases). This CDR3 has 15 amino acids. V was shortened by 8 bases and J by 3 bases, with 17 bases between the two germline ends. Germline loops: CDR1 LGHNA, CDR2 YNFKEQ. CDR3 amino acids: CASLKPEGIYNEQFF. The CDR3 DNA follows: TGTGCCAGCCTCAAACCGGAGGGGATCTACAATGAGCAGTTCTTC.

The chain couples TRBV10-3 to TRBJ1-1; TRBD1 might be the D (5 bases). The CDR3 contains 13 residues. Germline values: CDR1 ENHRY, CDR2 SYGVKD. Trimming shortened V by 6 bases and J by 5 bases, and 13 bases separated the two germline ends. DNA for the CDR3: TGTGCCATCAGAGAAGGTCAGGGTACTGAAGCTTTCTTT. It specifies CAIREGQGTEAFF.

This chain joins TRBV5-1 and TRBJ1-3; D remains ambiguous. Germline V gene data show CDR1 as SGHRS and CDR2 as YFSETQ. The CDR3 is made up of 16 amino acids. The germline V and J ends were trimmed by 0 bases and 0 bases, with 10 bases remaining between them. This chain's CDR3 is CASSLDDRISGNTIYF. CDR3 sequence (DNA): TGCGCCAGCAGCTTGGACGACCGGATCTCTGGAAACACCATATATTTT.

This clone occurred a few times. The rearrangement joins TRBV18 to TRBJ1-6; possibly TRBD1 for D (6 bases). From germline, CDR1 is KGHSH and CDR2 LQKENI. Trimming took off 3 bases at V and 7 bases at J, with 10 bases between the two ends. The CDR3 has 14 amino acids. The CDR3, as DNA: TGTGCCAGCTCACCGTCCAGGGGAAATTCACCCCTCCACTTT. This encodes CASSPSRGNSPLHF.

The J gene is TRBJ2-7, the V gene TRBV10-3, with D hard to call. The CDR3 runs 13 residues. V was clipped by 9 bases and J by 6 bases, with 18 bases between them. Germline CDR1 is ENHRY and CDR2 is SYGVKD. Here the CDR3 reads CAMGKDRLVEQYF. CDR3 bases: TGTGCCATGGGCAAAGATAGGTTGGTCGAGCAGTACTTC.

The genes are TRBV5-1 and TRBJ2-2, with D perhaps TRBD1 or TRBD2 (5 bases each). There are 16 residues in the CDR3. V was cut by 4 bases and J by 4 bases, with 17 bases left in between. Germline V gene sequence: CDR1 SGHRS, CDR2 YFSETQ. The CDR3 bases are TGCGCCAGCAGCCCCGCACGGGGCCGCGGCACCGGGGAGCTGTTTTTT. Translation gives CASSPARGRGTGELFF.

The CDR3 nucleotides read TGTGCCAGTAGTATTACTCCGGGACGCCCGAACACTGAAGCTTTCTTT. Amino acid sequence: CASSITPGRPNTEAFF. The chain joins TRBV19 to TRBJ1-1, with D possibly being TRBD1 (5 bases). The CDR3 covers 16 residues. Germline CDR1 reads LNHDA; CDR2 reads SQIVND (reference sequence). With 3 bases removed from V and 1 base from J, the gap between germline ends came to 15 bases. The full variable domain, in which reference TRBV19 and TRBJ1-1 provide the parts outside the CDR3, is DGGITQSPKYLFRKEGQNVTLSCEQNLNHDAMYWYRQDPGQGLRLIYYSQIVNDFQKGDIAEGYSVSREKKESFPLTVTSAQKNPTAFYLCASSITPGRPNTEAFFGQGTRLTVV.

This chain links TRBV7-9 with TRBJ2-3; 11 bases fit TRBD2. CDR3 length: 16 residues. V lost 5 bases to trimming and J lost 4 bases; unmatched junction nucleotides: 8. Looked up from germline, CDR1 is SEHNR and CDR2 is FQNEAQ (reference sequence). The CDR3 loop reads CASSAGLAGAPDTQYF. The CDR3 coding sequence is TGTGCCAGCAGCGCTGGACTAGCGGGTGCCCCAGATACGCAGTATTTT.

V gene TRBV6-1 combines with J gene TRBJ1-2, with unresolved D. Germline lookup yields CDR1 MNHNS and CDR2 SASEGT. The CDR3 loop spans 14 amino acids. Trimming removed 5 bases from V and 4 bases from J, with 14 bases in between. CDR3 residues: CASSSTLGSYGYTF. CDR3 DNA: TGTGCCAGCAGTTCCACCCTGGGGTCCTATGGCTACACCTTC.

The chain couples TRBV6-5 to TRBJ1-3; D is unresolved. Germline loops: CDR1 MNHEY, CDR2 SVGAGI. The CDR3 spans 15 residues. Trimming removed 0 bases from V and 7 bases from J, with 13 bases in between. The CDR3 region is CASSYSTFIGNTIYF. The CDR3 DNA reads as TGTGCCAGCAGTTACTCGACATTTATCGGGAACACCATATATTTT.

This chain uses TRBV4-1 with TRBJ2-7; TRBD1 aligns across 10 bases. Germline lookup yields CDR1 MGHRA and CDR2 YSYEKL. J gave up 2 bases and V 2 bases, and 6 bases lay outside the gene matches. This CDR3 is 16 amino acids long. In DNA, the CDR3 is TGCGCCAGCAGCCAACCCACCGGGACAGGGGCCTACGAGCAGTACTTC. This translates into CASSQPTGTGAYEQYF.

The chain recombines TRBV5-1 with TRBJ2-5; D tentatively fits TRBD1 or TRBD2 (6 bases each). V lost 0 bases, J lost 2 bases, and 11 bases lay in between. The CDR3 is 15 residues long. Germline V CDR1 and CDR2: SGHRS, YFSETQ. DNA for the CDR3: TGCGCCAGCAGCTTGGAGGGGGGCGGGCAAGAGACCCAGTACTTC. Protein product: CASSLEGGGQETQYF.

The chain has TRBV5-1 and TRBJ2-7; 9 bases align to TRBD1. V was pared by 3 bases and J by 6 bases, with 4 bases of the junction left unmatched. CDR3 length equals 13 residues. In germline, CDR1 is SGHRS, CDR2 YFSETQ. The CDR3 nucleotides are TGCGCCAGCAGCTACCGACAGGGGGGCGAGCAGTACTTC. Its translation: CASSYRQGGEQYF.

The DNA for the CDR3 is TGCGCCAGCAGCTTGGAGTCCTTAAGCTCTGGAAACACCATATATTTT. It specifies CASSLESLSSGNTIYF. J is TRBJ1-3 and V is TRBV5-1; D not resolved. Trimming left V 0 bases short and J 0 bases short, with 10 bases between. Germline CDR1 reads SGHRS; CDR2 reads YFSETQ. This CDR3 is 16 amino acids long.